One sample yielded the 25 T cell receptor beta chains listed below, sequenced in a study of CD4 T cells in relation to SARS-CoV-2 and coronaviruses. The antigens of these receptors remain unknown. The assay was immunoSEQ multiplex PCR, and TCRdb's table has in-frame clones only and misses some. The table includes 20,000 to 25,000 clones, roughly 69% detected once. CD4+ T cells from unexposed donors were obtained before the COVID-19 pandemic (2011-2018). After about ten days of culture, CD4+ T cells were isolated. Sample: CD4+ T cells from PBMCs, cultured in vitro. These receptor sequences come from a human donor in good health.

The chain links TRBV7-2 to TRBJ2-7; 8 positions match TRBD2. Germline V gene sequence: CDR1 SGHTA, CDR2 FQGNSA. This CDR3 spans 14 amino acids. Trimming took 5 bases from V and 6 from J; bases not matched to a gene: 9. The CDR3 region is CASSHSGTVGEQYF. CDR3 nucleotides: TGTGCCAGCAGCCATAGCGGGACGGTTGGCGAGCAGTACTTC. The full variable domain, rest sourced from reference TRBV7-2 and TRBJ2-7, is GAGVSQSPSNKVTEKGKDVELRCDPISGHTALYWYRQSLGQGLEFLIYFQGNSAPDKSGLPSDRFSAERTGGSVSTLTIQRTQQEDSAVYLCASSHSGTVGEQYFGPGTRLTVT.

The chain joins TRBV19 to TRBJ1-5; 7 nucleotides line up with TRBD1. V was clipped by 6 bases and J by 2 bases; unmatched bases: 7. Germline CDR1 is LNHDA and CDR2 is SQIVND (reference sequence). This CDR3 has 15 amino acids. The CDR3 coding sequence is TGTGCCAGTAGGTTACAGGGGATTGGCAATCAGCCCCAGCATTTT. Protein sequence: CASRLQGIGNQPQHF.

The chain joins TRBV5-1 to TRBJ1-2, with TRBD1 identical over 8 bases. This CDR3 has 14 amino acids. The V segment lost 4 bases and the J segment 6 bases; nucleotides outside the gene matches: 8. Germline V gene data show CDR1 as SGHRS and CDR2 as YFSETQ. This CDR3 is CASSPTTGENGYTF. CDR3 DNA sequence: TGCGCCAGCAGCCCGACGACAGGGGAGAATGGCTACACCTTC.

The V gene is TRBV24-1, the J gene TRBJ1-1; D uncertain. V lost 0 bases, J lost 3 bases, and 16 bases lay in between. Germline CDR1 is KGHDR and CDR2 is SFDVKD. This CDR3 has 17 amino acids. The CDR3 spells CATSDLIRVTAHTEAFF. CDR3 bases: TGTGCCACCAGTGATTTGATCCGGGTCACCGCTCACACTGAAGCTTTCTTT.

The rearrangement joins TRBV24-1 to TRBJ2-7; 10 bases fit TRBD1. V lost 3 bases and J lost 3; bases outside the gene matches: 4. The CDR3 is made up of 15 amino acids. The germline V gene has CDR1 KGHDR and CDR2 SFDVKD. The DNA of the CDR3 is TGTGCCACCAGTGATCCCGGGACAGGGGTCTACGAGCAGTACTTC. Amino acid sequence: CATSDPGTGVYEQYF.

The V call is TRBV10-2, the J call TRBJ2-7, with a possible D match to TRBD1 (5 bases). From germline, CDR1 is WSHSY and CDR2 SAAADI. The CDR3 extends over 12 amino acids. V lost 5 bases and J 3 bases, leaving 8 bases between the germline ends. The CDR3 DNA sequence: TGCGCCAGCAGTTTGGACAACTACGAGCAGTACTTC. Its protein product is CASSLDNYEQYF.

The chain has TRBV3-1 (or the pseudogene TRBV3-2) and TRBJ2-7, with D perhaps TRBD1 (5 bases). The CDR3 runs 14 residues. Germline V CDR1 and CDR2: LGHDT, YNNKEL (reference sequence). Trimming took 0 bases from V and 7 from J, leaving 13 bases between them. CDR3 DNA: TGTGCCAGCAGCCAAGACCTTGACAGTCGAGAGCAGTACTTC. It is translated as CASSQDLDSREQYF.

This chain connects TRBV29-1 to TRBJ2-5, with 14 bases that match TRBD2. The germline gives CDR1 SQVTM, CDR2 ANQGSEA. V shed 7 bases, J shed 5 bases, and the junction held 0 bases outside the gene matches. The CDR3 runs to 12 residues. CDR3: CSGTSGGETQYF. The CDR3 DNA sequence: TGCAGCGGGACTAGCGGGGGGGAGACCCAGTACTTC.

The chain has TRBV25-1 and TRBJ1-4; D gene unclear. The V end was cut by 0 bases, the J end by 4 bases, with 0 bases between. Germline assignment: CDR1 MGHDK and CDR2 SYGVNS. There are 12 residues in the CDR3. The DNA of the CDR3 is TGTGCCAGCAGTGAATATAATGAAAAACTGTTTTTT. This translates into CASSEYNEKLFF.

This clone has just one count. The chain carries TRBV3-1 (or the pseudogene TRBV3-2) and TRBJ2-2, with TRBD1 matching 8 bases. V trimming: 1 base; J trimming: 1 base; junction bases outside the gene matches: 8. CDR1 and CDR2 (germline): LGHDT, YNNKEL (reference sequence). CDR3 length: 18 residues. The CDR3 DNA reads TGTGCCAGCAGCCAAGGCTATTCCGGGACAGGGAACACCGGGGAGCTGTTTTTT. Protein sequence: CASSQGYSGTGNTGELFF.

There are a few counts of this clone. The chain links TRBV3-1 (or the pseudogene TRBV3-2) to TRBJ1-2; possible D gene TRBD1, 5 bases. The CDR3 sequence is 17 residues long. Trimming took off 1 base at V and 5 bases at J, with 20 bases between the two ends. CDR1 and CDR2 from the germline V gene are LGHDT and YNNKEL (reference sequence). DNA for the CDR3: TGTGCCAGCAGCCAAGGTCAGGGTGGATCTACAGTGTATGGCTACACCTTC. Translation gives CASSQGQGGSTVYGYTF.

J is TRBJ1-1 and V is TRBV2, with D possibly being TRBD1 (5 bases). CDR1 and CDR2 from the germline V gene are SNHLY and FYNNEI. The CDR3 length is 14 residues. V shed 7 bases and J shed 5 bases, with 17 bases lying between them. The chain's CDR3 is CASTNQGVGTEAFF. Here the CDR3 DNA reads TGTGCCAGCACTAACCAGGGTGTCGGGACTGAAGCTTTCTTT. Complete variable domain (other parts from reference TRBV2 and TRBJ1-1): EPEVTQTPSHQVTQMGQEVILRCVPISNHLYFYWYRQILGQKVEFLVSFYNNEISEKSEIFDDQFSVERPDGSNFTLKIRSTKLEDSAMYFCASTNQGVGTEAFFGQGTRLTVV.

This sequence joins TRBV19 and TRBJ2-3, with D possibly being TRBD1 (5 bases). Trimming cost V 5 bases and J 4 bases, with 13 bases left between them. The CDR3 contains 14 residues. Looked up from germline, CDR1 is LNHDA and CDR2 is SQIVND (reference sequence). CDR3 loop: CASSSQGLADTQYF. The DNA for the CDR3 is TGTGCCAGTAGTTCGCAGGGATTAGCAGATACGCAGTATTTT. Combining the CDR3 with reference TRBV19 and TRBJ2-3 gives the whole variable domain DGGITQSPKYLFRKEGQNVTLSCEQNLNHDAMYWYRQDPGQGLRLIYYSQIVNDFQKGDIAEGYSVSREKKESFPLTVTSAQKNPTAFYLCASSSQGLADTQYFGPGTRLTVL.

This chain links TRBV7-9 with TRBJ1-5; no firm D call. The CDR3 is 16 amino acids. Germline values: CDR1 SEHNR, CDR2 FQNEAQ (reference sequence). The V and J ends lost 4 bases and 4 bases respectively, with 17 bases between them. The CDR3 spells CASSSTQDGANQPQHF. The CDR3 nucleotides read TGTGCCAGCAGCTCAACCCAGGACGGAGCTAATCAGCCCCAGCATTTT. The full variable domain, its missing parts supplied by reference TRBV7-9 and TRBJ1-5, is DTGVSQNPRHKITKRGQNVTFRCDPISEHNRLYWYRQTLGQGPEFLTYFQNEAQLEKSRLLSDRFSAERPKGSFSTLEIQRTEQGDSAMYLCASSSTQDGANQPQHFGDGTRLSIL.

V gene TRBV3-1 (or the pseudogene TRBV3-2) combines with J gene TRBJ2-7; TRBD1 aligns across 7 bases. V was pared by 4 bases and J by 1 base, with 1 base of the junction left unmatched. The CDR3 spans 13 residues. Germline values: CDR1 LGHDT, CDR2 YNNKEL (reference sequence). Here the CDR3 DNA reads TGTGCCAGCAGCCGGGACAGATCCTACGAGCAGTACTTC. Amino acids: CASSRDRSYEQYF.

The genes are TRBV1 and TRBJ2-7; the table's D call, TRBD2, has no DNA check behind it. TRBV1 is marked as a pseudogene. The CDR3 totals 17 residues. CDR3 bases: TGCACCAGCAGCCAAGAAAGGGTTCCGCGGGAGATAGGCGAGCAGTACTTC. Protein product: CTSSQERVPREIGEQYF.

This chain links TRBV2 with TRBJ1-2, with TRBD1 matching 9 bases. The CDR3 length is 14 residues. Germline V gene data show CDR1 as SNHLY and CDR2 as FYNNEI. J lost 8 bases, V lost 6 bases, and 10 bases had no gene match. For the CDR3, the DNA is TGTGCCAGCAGGGCCCCGGGACAGGGTTACGGCTACACCTTC. As protein: CASRAPGQGYGYTF.

The chain has TRBV2 and TRBJ1-1; D perhaps matches TRBD1 (5 bases). The CDR3 totals 13 residues. Trimming took 4 bases from V and 2 from J, leaving 8 bases between them. Looked up from germline, CDR1 is SNHLY and CDR2 is FYNNEI. The CDR3 DNA is TGTGCCAGCAGTGTGACAGCTAACACTGAAGCTTTCTTT. This encodes CASSVTANTEAFF.

The chain joins TRBV28 to TRBJ1-1; D gene ambiguous. The V gene lost 7 bases and the J gene lost 1 base, with 10 bases spanning the gap. This CDR3 has 13 amino acids. The germline CDR1 and CDR2 sequences are MDHEN and SYDVKM. In nucleotides, the CDR3 is TGTGCCAGCACTGTCGTCGGGAACACTGAAGCTTTCTTT. Its translation is CASTVVGNTEAFF.

This clone was found a few times. The CDR3 DNA is TGTGCCAGCAGCCCAGGGGACTATGGCTACACCTTC. This gives the protein CASSPGDYGYTF. The chain couples TRBV12-3 or TRBV12-4 to TRBJ1-2, with D perhaps TRBD1 (6 bases). V was shortened by 6 bases and J by 3 bases, with 8 bases between the two germline ends. The CDR3 is 12 residues long.

This clone was seen a few times. The chain carries TRBV24-1 and TRBJ1-2; TRBD1 is a possible D gene (5 bases). This CDR3 has 15 residues. In germline, CDR1 is KGHDR, CDR2 SFDVKD. V was pared by 9 bases and J by 0 bases, with 16 bases between. The CDR3 is CATDSPGDPNYGYTF. DNA for the CDR3: TGTGCCACCGACTCCCCCGGGGACCCTAACTATGGCTACACCTTC.

This clone was counted between two and nine times. V usage is TRBV9 and J usage is TRBJ2-2; D could derive from TRBD1 or TRBD2 (6 bases each). V lost 1 base to trimming and J lost 7 bases, with 17 bases between them. The CDR3 has 16 residues. Per the germline V gene, CDR1 is SGDLS and CDR2 is YYNGEE. CDR3 sequence reads: CASSVWDSLRGGELFF. The CDR3 bases are TGTGCCAGCAGCGTATGGGACTCCCTCAGGGGCGGGGAGCTGTTTTTT.

The V gene is TRBV5-4, the J gene TRBJ2-7; possible D gene TRBD2, 6 bases. The CDR3 is 14 amino acids. Germline V CDR1 and CDR2: SGHNT, YYREEE (reference sequence). With 2 bases removed from V and 7 bases from J, the gap between germline ends came to 16 bases. Here the CDR3 DNA reads TGTGCCAGCAGCTTAGAAGGGCGGGATAGGGAGCAGTACTTC. It yields the protein CASSLEGRDREQYF. Together with reference TRBV5-4 and TRBJ2-7, the CDR3 gives the full variable domain: ETGVTQSPTHLIKTRGQQVTLRCSSQSGHNTVSWYQQALGQGPQFIFQYYREEENGRGNFPPRFSGLQFPNYSSELNVNALELDDSALYLCASSLEGRDREQYFGPGTRLTVT.

This chain uses TRBV7-9 with TRBJ2-5, with 9 positions matching TRBD1. The length of the CDR3 is 15 residues. Germline V CDR1 and CDR2: SEHNR, FQNEAQ (reference sequence). V dropped 5 bases and J dropped 2; count of bases not matched to a gene: 6. The CDR3 coding sequence is TGTGCCAGCAGCACGTGGGACAGGGAACAAGAGACCCAGTACTTC. This codes for CASSTWDREQETQYF. The variable domain in full, with the rest retrieved from reference TRBV7-9 and TRBJ2-5, is DTGVSQNPRHKITKRGQNVTFRCDPISEHNRLYWYRQTLGQGPEFLTYFQNEAQLEKSRLLSDRFSAERPKGSFSTLEIQRTEQGDSAMYLCASSTWDREQETQYFGPGTRLLVL.

The V call is TRBV4-2, the J call TRBJ2-3; TRBD2 might be the D (5 bases). With 6 bases removed from V and 2 bases from J, the gap between germline ends came to 9 bases. The CDR3 sequence is 13 residues long. Germline V gives CDR1 LGHNA, CDR2 YNFKEQ. CDR3 loop: CASSRTYTDTQYF. The CDR3 coding sequence is TGTGCCAGCAGTCGGACTTACACAGATACGCAGTATTTT.